Listed here are 8 T cell receptor beta chains from one sample, sequenced in a study of T cells in Graves' hyperthyroidism and ophthalmopathy. Amplification of TCR beta CDR3 regions used RNA as the template. First-round RT-PCR targeting the TCR CDR3 was performed with the HTBI primer set. TCRdb re-analysed the multiplex PCR reads in MiXCR, keeping a single row per CDR3 protein. The table shows around 490,000 distinct CDR3 sequences, with about 20% occurring only once. The sample taken for sequencing was blood. These receptors were collected from a middle-aged man with Graves' ophthalmopathy.

This clonotype was detected only a few times. The chain couples TRBV30 to TRBJ2-5, with a possible D match to TRBD1 (6 bases). Trimming removed 4 bases at V and 2 bases at J, with 11 bases between. The CDR3 length is 13 residues. The germline V gene encodes CDR1 GTSNPN and CDR2 SVGIG (reference sequence). CDR3 in DNA: TGTGCCTGGACGGGACACGGACAAGAGACCCAGTACTTC. It encodes CAWTGHGQETQYF.

This clonotype was detected ten times or more. V usage is TRBV20-1 and J usage is TRBJ2-1; possible D gene TRBD2, 6 bases. CDR3 length: 15 residues. With 7 bases removed from V and 2 bases from J, the gap between germline ends came to 18 bases. CDR1 and CDR2 from the germline V gene are DFQATT and SNEGSKA (reference sequence). The CDR3 region has the DNA TGCAGTGTCCATCGTCGGGACTCAGCCTACAATGAGCAGTTCTTC. Translating gives CSVHRRDSAYNEQFF.

This clonotype has a handful of counts. V and J are TRBV4-1 and TRBJ2-4; 8 bases are a match to TRBD2. This CDR3 region has 15 residues. Germline V CDR1 and CDR2: MGHRA, YSYEKL. Germline trimming cut 4 bases from V and 5 bases from J; bases unmatched to any gene: 7. The CDR3 loop is CASSPQPGLENIQYF. CDR3 DNA: TGCGCCAGCAGCCCTCAACCGGGACTAGAAAACATTCAGTACTTC.

This clonotype was seen a handful of times. The chain's CDR3 is CASSLLIAGGLYTGELFF. DNA for the CDR3: TGTGCCAGCAGCTTGTTGATAGCGGGAGGACTTTACACCGGGGAGCTGTTTTTT. V gene TRBV7-8 combines with J gene TRBJ2-2, with TRBD2 identical over 10 bases. Germline lookup yields CDR1 SGHVS and CDR2 FQNEAQ. The CDR3 contains 18 residues. V dropped 3 bases and J dropped 3; count of bases not matched to a gene: 10.

V and J are TRBV5-1 and TRBJ2-3; D not certain. The V and J ends lost 2 bases and 0 bases respectively, with 7 bases between them. CDR3 length: 14 amino acids. CDR1 and CDR2 from the germline V gene are SGHRS and YFSETQ. The CDR3 bases are TGCGCCAGCAGCTTCATATCTAGCACAGATACGCAGTATTTT. Its translation: CASSFISSTDTQYF. The full variable domain, rest sourced from reference TRBV5-1 and TRBJ2-3, is KAGVTQTPRYLIKTRGQQVTLSCSPISGHRSVSWYQQTPGQGLQFLFEYFSETQRNKGNFPGRFSGRQFSNSRSEMNVSTLELGDSALYLCASSFISSTDTQYFGPGTRLTVL.

The V call is TRBV30, the J call TRBJ1-2; maybe TRBD1 (5 bases). V lost 3 bases, J lost 4 bases, and 12 bases lay in between. CDR3 size: 13 residues. The germline V gene has CDR1 GTSNPN and CDR2 SVGIG (reference sequence). This chain's CDR3 is CAWSVGDSYGYTF. The CDR3 DNA reads TGTGCCTGGAGCGTAGGTGACAGCTATGGCTACACCTTC.

The CDR3 here is CASSATGGITEAFF. In DNA form, the CDR3 reads TGTGCCAGCAGTGCAACAGGGGGCATCACTGAAGCTTTCTTT. The rearrangement joins TRBV6-1 to TRBJ1-1, with TRBD1 identical over 9 bases. The CDR3 contains 14 residues. Per the germline V gene, CDR1 is MNHNS and CDR2 is SASEGT. V trimming: 4 bases; J trimming: 4 bases; junction bases outside the gene matches: 4.

This clonotype has at least ten counts. As DNA, the CDR3 is TGTGCCAGCAGTTCTCACAGGAAGGAATCAGAGACCCAGTACTTC. Residues: CASSSHRKESETQYF. This chain uses TRBV28 with TRBJ2-5; weak D call: TRBD1 (5 bases). V lost 4 bases to trimming and J lost 4 bases, with 16 bases between them. Germline CDR1 and CDR2: MDHEN and SYDVKM. CDR3 length: 15 residues.